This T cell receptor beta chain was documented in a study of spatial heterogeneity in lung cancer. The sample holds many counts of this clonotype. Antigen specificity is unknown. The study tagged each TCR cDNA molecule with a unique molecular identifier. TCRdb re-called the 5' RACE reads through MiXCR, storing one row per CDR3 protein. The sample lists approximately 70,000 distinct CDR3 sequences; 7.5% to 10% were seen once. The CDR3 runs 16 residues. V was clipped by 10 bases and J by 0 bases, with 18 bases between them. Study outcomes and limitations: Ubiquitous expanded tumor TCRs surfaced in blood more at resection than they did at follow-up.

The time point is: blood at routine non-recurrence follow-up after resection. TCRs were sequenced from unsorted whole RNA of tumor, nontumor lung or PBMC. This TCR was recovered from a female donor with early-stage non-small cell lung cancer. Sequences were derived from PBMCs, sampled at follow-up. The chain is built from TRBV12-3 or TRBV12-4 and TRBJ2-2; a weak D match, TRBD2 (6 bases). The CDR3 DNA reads TGTGCCACCCAAAGGAGGGAAGCCCCGAACACCGGGGAGCTGTTTTTT. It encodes CATQRREAPNTGELFF.